These 23 T cell receptor beta chains were all obtained from the same sample, sequenced in a study of beta chain features in type 1 diabetes. Expressed TCRB transcripts were sequenced because the entire RNA isolate underwent reverse transcription. The assay was immunoSEQ multiplex PCR, and TCRdb's table has in-frame clones only and misses some. The top ten clones hold roughly 0.017% of a sample with about 360,000 clones, around 13% of them seen once. Material for sequencing was naive CD4+ T cells from blood. These receptors were collected from a man between 18 and 35 years old in good health.

This clone showed up just a few times. The rearrangement links TRBV7-3 to TRBJ2-7; D might be TRBD2 (6 bases). V lost 4 bases and J lost 7, with 20 bases in between. The CDR3 is made up of 15 amino acids. Germline-derived CDR1 and CDR2 are SGHTA and FQGTGA. In DNA form, the CDR3 reads TGTGCCAGCAGCTCCACAGGACCTACTGGGGGGGAGCAGTACTTC. The encoded protein is CASSSTGPTGGEQYF.

The V call is TRBV4-1, the J call TRBJ2-3; 7 bases align to TRBD2. From germline, CDR1 is MGHRA and CDR2 YSYEKL. V lost 1 base, J lost 3 bases, and 10 bases stayed unmatched. The CDR3 consists of 17 residues. The CDR3 loop is CASSQGRASGGTDTQYF. CDR3 bases: TGCGCCAGCAGCCAAGGCCGGGCTAGCGGAGGGACAGATACGCAGTATTTT.

The chain links TRBV11-1 to TRBJ1-1, with 9 bases matching TRBD1. The junction had 3 bases not matched to a gene; V was cut back by 2 bases and J by 5 bases. The CDR3 runs 14 residues. The V gene's germline CDR1 is SGHAT and CDR2 FQDESV (reference sequence). In DNA, the CDR3 is TGTGCCAGCAGCTTAAACAGGGGGCGGACTGAAGCTTTCTTT. Translating it yields CASSLNRGRTEAFF.

The sample holds a few counts of this clone. The genes are TRBV6-6 and TRBJ1-5, with D maybe TRBD1 (6 bases). CDR1 is MNHNY and CDR2 is SVGAGI in the germline V gene (reference sequence). The CDR3 is 14 amino acids. Deletions cut 0 bases from V and 9 bases from J, with 12 bases between. This chain's CDR3 is CASSYSGAPGPQHF. CDR3 DNA sequence: TGTGCCAGCAGTTACTCGGGGGCCCCCGGGCCCCAGCATTTT.

As for this clone: The conserved closing phenylalanine or tryptophan is absent in this CDR3, likely reflecting a read error. The limits of the CDR3 on the DNA are not certain, so only TCRdb's listed CDR3 is given. The rearrangement links TRBV5-5 to TRBJ2-7; TRBD1 reflects the table's D call only, with no check against the DNA. Looked up from germline, CDR1 is SGHKS and CDR2 is YYEKEE (reference sequence). A total of 11 residues make up the CDR3, ends included. This CDR3 reads CASSLESETAL.

This clone was observed a few times. This chain links TRBV7-2 with TRBJ1-1, with D possibly being TRBD1 (6 bases). Germline V gene sequence: CDR1 SGHTA, CDR2 FQGNSA. This CDR3 has 15 residues. Deletions cut 5 bases from V and 1 base from J, with 14 bases between. CDR3 sequence reads: CASSTTGTTNTEAFF. In nucleotides, the CDR3 is TGTGCCAGCAGCACGACCGGGACAACGAACACTGAAGCTTTCTTT.

Only a few counts were recorded for this clone. The chain carries TRBV6-5 and TRBJ2-5, with TRBD2 matching over 7 bases. CDR3 length: 15 amino acids. Germline V gives CDR1 MNHEY, CDR2 SVGAGI. V was pared by 0 bases and J by 4 bases, with 5 bases of the junction left unmatched. This CDR3 reads CASSYSSAGRETQYF. In DNA, the CDR3 is TGTGCCAGCAGTTACTCGTCAGCGGGGAGAGAGACCCAGTACTTC.

This clone was counted between two and nine times. The chain has TRBV28 and TRBJ1-4; D possibly corresponds to TRBD1 (5 bases). The CDR3 extends over 13 amino acids. Trimming took off 3 bases at V and 8 bases at J, with 10 bases between the two ends. Per germline, CDR1 MDHEN and CDR2 SYDVKM. DNA for the CDR3: TGTGCCAGCAGTTTCAACGGGGGGGAAAAACTGTTTTTT. Amino acid sequence: CASSFNGGEKLFF.

This clone was observed a handful of times. The genes are TRBV28 and TRBJ2-7; weak D call: TRBD1 (5 bases). V was clipped by 3 bases and J by 2 bases, with 23 bases between them. Germline lookup yields CDR1 MDHEN and CDR2 SYDVKM. The CDR3 loop spans 18 amino acids. CDR3: CASSLRLWLGRATYEQYF. CDR3 coding DNA: TGTGCCAGCAGTTTGAGGTTGTGGCTCGGCAGGGCGACCTACGAGCAGTACTTC.

CDR3 amino acids: CASSTGTEETQYF. The CDR3 DNA follows: TGCGCCAGCAGCACCGGGACTGAAGAGACCCAGTACTTC. The V gene is TRBV5-1, the J gene TRBJ2-5; the D gene is possibly TRBD2 (6 bases). This CDR3 spans 13 amino acids. Trimming took 4 bases from V and 3 from J, leaving 10 bases between them. From germline, CDR1 is SGHRS and CDR2 YFSETQ.

This chain connects TRBV19 to TRBJ2-2; TRBD2 matches 11 bases. CDR1 is LNHDA and CDR2 is SQIVND in the germline V gene (reference sequence). Trimming at V came to 5 bases and at J to 4 bases, leaving 6 bases not matched to a gene. This CDR3 comprises 16 residues. This CDR3 is CASSALAGGLTGELFF. The CDR3, as DNA: TGTGCCAGTAGTGCTCTAGCGGGAGGTCTCACCGGGGAGCTGTTTTTT.

The CDR3 loop is CASSATGPISSYNSPLHF. In DNA, the CDR3 is TGTGCCAGCAGCGCGACAGGTCCTATCAGCTCCTATAATTCACCCCTCCACTTT. The chain links TRBV7-9 to TRBJ1-6, with a possible D match to TRBD1 (6 bases). The CDR3 is 18 amino acids. The V gene's germline CDR1 is SEHNR and CDR2 FQNEAQ (reference sequence). The ends were cut back, 5 bases at V and 0 bases at J, with 17 bases in the middle.

The chain carries TRBV6-6 and TRBJ2-1; 7 nucleotides line up with TRBD2. Germline-derived CDR1 and CDR2 are MNHNY and SVGAGI (reference sequence). The J segment lost 5 bases and the V segment lost 0 bases, leaving 4 bases of the junction unmatched. This CDR3 is built from 15 residues. In DNA, the CDR3 is TGTGCCAGCAGTTACTCGGCGGGGGATAACAATGAGCAGTTCTTC. This codes for CASSYSAGDNNEQFF.

This clone was counted only a few times. The chain links TRBV30 to TRBJ2-1; no clear D. The V gene lost 5 bases and the J gene lost 0 bases, with 11 bases spanning the gap. This CDR3 spans 14 amino acids. CDR1 and CDR2 (germline): GTSNPN, SVGIG (reference sequence). The CDR3 coding sequence is TGTGCCTGGTCTAAGCGTAGCTCCTACAATGAGCAGTTCTTC. Encoded protein: CAWSKRSSYNEQFF.

The chain has TRBV7-2 and TRBJ2-7, with TRBD2 matching over 8 bases. Trimming at V came to 2 bases and at J to 5 bases, leaving 8 bases not matched to a gene. Germline assignment: CDR1 SGHTA and CDR2 FQGNSA. The length of the CDR3 is 15 residues. CDR3 region: CASSLSGTSLNEQYF. CDR3 nucleotide sequence: TGTGCCAGCAGCTTATCCGGGACTAGTCTTAACGAGCAGTACTTC.

This clone was seen a handful of times. The chain combines TRBV5-4 with TRBJ2-7; tentative D call: TRBD1 (5 bases). CDR1 is SGHNT and CDR2 is YYREEE in the germline V gene (reference sequence). The V gene lost 0 bases and the J gene lost 5 bases, with 12 bases spanning the gap. This CDR3 has 14 residues. The CDR3 region is CASSLVPGQDEQYF. The CDR3 nucleotides are TGTGCCAGCAGCTTGGTGCCAGGGCAGGACGAGCAGTACTTC.

The chain employs TRBV7-9 and TRBJ1-2, with D perhaps TRBD1 (5 bases). V shed 1 base and J shed 6 bases, with 15 bases lying between them. This CDR3 has 15 amino acids. The germline V gene encodes CDR1 SEHNR and CDR2 FQNEAQ (reference sequence). CDR3 coding DNA: TGTGCCAGCAGCTTAGTGGTTTTAGCAGGGAATGGCTACACCTTC. Amino acid sequence: CASSLVVLAGNGYTF.

This clone was detected a few times. The chain is built from TRBV6-5 and TRBJ2-4; D gene ambiguous. The V end lost 6 bases, the J end lost 7 bases, and 13 bases lay between the germline ends. CDR3 length equals 13 residues. In germline, CDR1 is MNHEY, CDR2 SVGAGI. CDR3 protein: CASRPPRQNIQYF. In nucleotides, the CDR3 is TGTGCCAGCAGGCCACCCAGGCAGAACATTCAGTACTTC.

The chain combines TRBV4-1 with TRBJ2-1; the match to TRBD2 covers 10 bases. The CDR3 is 15 amino acids. Trimming removed 0 bases from V and 10 bases from J; junction bases left unmatched: 6. In germline, CDR1 is MGHRA, CDR2 YSYEKL. The CDR3 reads CASSQDPSGRREQFF. The CDR3 DNA follows: TGCGCCAGCAGCCAAGACCCTAGCGGGAGAAGAGAGCAGTTCTTC.

This clone turned up a few times. The J gene is TRBJ2-7, the V gene TRBV5-1, with TRBD2 matching 7 bases. CDR3 size: 15 residues. Trimming removed 0 bases from V and 2 bases from J; junction bases left unmatched: 5. Germline V lookup: CDR1 SGHRS, CDR2 YFSETQ. The CDR3 spells CASSLEPSGPYEQYF. For the CDR3, the DNA is TGCGCCAGCAGCTTGGAGCCTAGCGGACCCTACGAGCAGTACTTC. The whole variable domain, filled in from reference TRBV5-1 and TRBJ2-7, reads KAGVTQTPRYLIKTRGQQVTLSCSPISGHRSVSWYQQTPGQGLQFLFEYFSETQRNKGNFPGRFSGRQFSNSRSEMNVSTLELGDSALYLCASSLEPSGPYEQYFGPGTRLTVT.

This chain joins TRBV30 and TRBJ2-7, with TRBD1 identical over 7 bases. Germline assignment: CDR1 GTSNPN and CDR2 SVGIG (reference sequence). The ends lost 4 bases at V and 4 bases at J; junction bases unmatched: 10. The CDR3 has 14 residues. This CDR3 is CAWTRAGGLYEQYF. The CDR3 DNA sequence: TGTGCCTGGACCAGGGCAGGGGGTCTTTACGAGCAGTACTTC.

V is TRBV18 and J is TRBJ2-7; D possibly corresponds to TRBD2 (6 bases). Per the germline V gene, CDR1 is KGHSH and CDR2 is LQKENI. Trimming removed 6 bases at V and 3 bases at J, with 9 bases between. The CDR3 runs 12 residues. This chain's CDR3 is CASSRDGYEQYF. DNA of the CDR3: TGTGCCAGCTCGCGGGACGGCTACGAGCAGTACTTC.

V gene TRBV5-4 combines with J gene TRBJ2-5; 12 bases align to TRBD2. Germline assignment: CDR1 SGHNT and CDR2 YYREEE (reference sequence). This CDR3 comprises 17 residues. V lost 1 base, J lost 2 bases, and 6 bases stayed unmatched. The CDR3 region is CASSLRVLAGGQETQYF. CDR3 nucleotides: TGTGCCAGCAGCTTGAGGGTTCTAGCGGGGGGGCAAGAGACCCAGTACTTC.